These 26 T cell receptor beta chains originate from one sample sequenced in a study of T cells in Graves' hyperthyroidism and ophthalmopathy. RNA transcripts served as the template for amplifying TCR beta CDR3 regions. The TCR CDR3 was amplified in a first-round RT-PCR using the HTBI primer set. TCRdb reprocessed the multiplex PCR reads via MiXCR and lists one record per CDR3 protein. This sample has 380,000 or so distinct CDR3 sequences, with about 13% found just once. Material: blood. The receptors shown here come from a man between 25 and 39 years old with Graves' hyperthyroidism that later progressed to Graves' ophthalmopathy.

This clonotype was seen many times. The V call is TRBV11-3, the J call TRBJ2-7; D might be TRBD1 or TRBD2, each matching 5 bases. This CDR3 has 13 residues. Per the germline V gene, CDR1 is SGHNT and CDR2 is YENEEA. The V end was cut by 3 bases, the J end by 0 bases, with 6 bases between. CDR3 nucleotide sequence: TGTGCCAGCAGCTTTGGGACCTCCTACGAGCAGTACTTC. Its protein product is CASSFGTSYEQYF.

The chain employs TRBV5-4 and TRBJ1-3; tentative D call: TRBD1 (5 bases). CDR3 length: 15 residues. In germline, CDR1 is SGHNT, CDR2 YYREEE (reference sequence). V was shortened by 4 bases and J by 0 bases, with 11 bases between the two germline ends. CDR3 bases: TGTGCCAGCAGCACCACCGGGACCTCTGGAAACACCATATATTTT. Translating it yields CASSTTGTSGNTIYF.

The V and J genes are TRBV7-9 and TRBJ1-3; D unresolved. In germline, CDR1 is SEHNR, CDR2 FQNEAQ (reference sequence). V was pared by 5 bases and J by 4 bases, with 9 bases between. The CDR3 runs 13 residues. CDR3 sequence reads: CASSPTTGNTIYF. As DNA, the CDR3 is TGTGCCAGCAGCCCTACCACGGGAAACACCATATATTTT.

The V gene is TRBV30, the J gene TRBJ1-4; D possibly corresponds to TRBD1 (5 bases). The V end was cut by 3 bases, the J end by 1 base, with 9 bases between. Germline loops: CDR1 GTSNPN, CDR2 SVGIG (reference sequence). This CDR3 comprises 14 residues. The CDR3 reads CAWRYGGTNEKLFF. In DNA form, the CDR3 reads TGTGCCTGGAGGTACGGGGGAACTAATGAAAAACTGTTTTTT.

This clonotype was picked up many times. V usage is TRBV28 and J usage is TRBJ1-4; D is undetermined. From germline, CDR1 is MDHEN and CDR2 SYDVKM. Trimming pared 3 bases from V and 5 bases from J, leaving 7 bases between. The CDR3 consists of 13 residues. The CDR3 bases are TGTGCCAGCAGTTTCGCGACAAATGAAAAACTGTTTTTT. As protein: CASSFATNEKLFF.

A few counts support this clonotype. Being one base from a much bigger clone, this may be a read error. The V and J genes are TRBV6-1 and TRBJ2-5; a weak D match, TRBD2 (6 bases). There are 14 residues in the CDR3. CDR1 is MNHNS, CDR2 SASEGT, per germline. With 5 bases removed from V and 1 base from J, the gap between germline ends came to 11 bases. The CDR3 protein is CASSFGGAQETQYF. CDR3 DNA sequence: TGTGCCAGCAGTTTCGGCGGGGCCCAAGAGACCCAGTACTTC.

V usage is TRBV5-4 and J usage is TRBJ2-5; D is unclear. Germline assignment: CDR1 SGHNT and CDR2 YYREEE (reference sequence). V lost 1 base, J lost 3 bases, and 10 bases lay in between. This CDR3 comprises 14 residues. The CDR3 DNA follows: TGTGCCAGCAGCTTGTTTTCAGGTGAAGAGACCCAGTACTTC. Translating it yields CASSLFSGEETQYF.

This clonotype was recorded at least ten times. This chain joins TRBV11-1 and TRBJ1-1; 8 positions agree with TRBD1. CDR1 and CDR2 (germline): SGHAT, FQDESV (reference sequence). The CDR3 is made up of 14 amino acids. With V trimmed by 6 bases and J by 4 bases, 7 bases remained unmatched. CDR3 region: CASSPGGGSTEAFF. The CDR3 region has the DNA TGTGCCAGCAGTCCAGGGGGCGGGAGCACTGAAGCTTTCTTT.

This clonotype was seen repeatedly, ten times or more. CDR3: CASSPTGGNEKLFF. The CDR3 DNA is TGTGCCAGCAGCCCGACAGGGGGGAATGAAAAACTGTTTTTT. The V and J genes are TRBV28 and TRBJ1-4; 9 bases line up with TRBD1. The CDR3 sequence is 14 residues long. The germline CDR1 and CDR2 sequences are MDHEN and SYDVKM. The ends lost 6 bases at V and 5 bases at J; junction bases unmatched: 4. Supplemented by reference TRBV28 and TRBJ1-4, the full variable domain reads DVKVTQSSRYLVKRTGEKVFLECVQDMDHENMFWYRQDPGLGLRLIYFSYDVKMKEKGDIPEGYSVSREKKERFSLILESASTNQTSMYLCASSPTGGNEKLFFGSGTQLSVL.

This clonotype turned up a few times. V and J are TRBV7-8 and TRBJ1-3; weak D call: TRBD1 (5 bases). Looked up from germline, CDR1 is SGHVS and CDR2 is FQNEAQ. This CDR3 is 17 amino acids long. Trimming cost V 5 bases and J 0 bases, with 17 bases left between them. As DNA, the CDR3 is TGTGCCAGCAGCCCCCGGCTAACAGGCAGCTCTGGAAACACCATATATTTT. It is translated as CASSPRLTGSSGNTIYF.

V gene TRBV6-1 combines with J gene TRBJ2-7, with D possibly matching TRBD2 (6 bases). This CDR3 spans 14 amino acids. Germline CDR1 reads MNHNS; CDR2 reads SASEGT. The ends were cut back, 7 bases at V and 0 bases at J, with 13 bases in the middle. This CDR3 is CASNNAGYSYEQYF. The CDR3 nucleotides are TGTGCCAGCAATAACGCGGGATACTCCTACGAGCAGTACTTC.

This clonotype was detected only a few times. The V call is TRBV5-1, the J call TRBJ2-7; 14 bases agree with TRBD2. The germline CDR1 and CDR2 sequences are SGHRS and YFSETQ. Trimming cost V 1 base and J 7 bases; bases outside gene matches: 7. The CDR3 spans 16 residues. CDR3 sequence (DNA): TGCGCCAGCAGCTTGACGACTAGCGGGGGGGCTGGAGAGCAGTACTTC. Protein sequence: CASSLTTSGGAGEQYF.

The gene calls are TRBV10-2 and TRBJ1-5; possibly TRBD1 for D (5 bases). The ends were cut back, 0 bases at V and 8 bases at J, with 14 bases in the middle. This CDR3 spans 15 amino acids. Germline V gives CDR1 WSHSY, CDR2 SAAADI. The CDR3 sequence is CASSESKGAAEPQHF. CDR3 in DNA: TGCGCCAGCAGTGAGTCGAAAGGGGCCGCCGAGCCCCAGCATTTT.

The rearrangement joins TRBV7-9 to TRBJ2-1; no clear D gene. CDR3 size: 15 residues. Trimming took off 1 base at V and 0 bases at J, with 7 bases between the two ends. The germline gives CDR1 SEHNR, CDR2 FQNEAQ (reference sequence). CDR3: CASSLVLSSYNEQFF. CDR3 nucleotide sequence: TGTGCCAGCAGCTTAGTTTTAAGCTCCTACAATGAGCAGTTCTTC.

V gene TRBV6-1 combines with J gene TRBJ1-4; possibly TRBD1 for D (6 bases). Germline CDR1 MNHNS, CDR2 SASEGT. V lost 8 bases and J 8 bases, leaving 18 bases between the germline ends. The CDR3 covers 14 residues. CDR3 DNA: TGTGCCAGCGGCAACACTAAAGGGGGGGAAAAACTGTTTTTT. This codes for CASGNTKGGEKLFF.

This chain links TRBV5-4 with TRBJ2-5; possibly TRBD1 for D (6 bases). Trimming left V 1 base short and J 3 bases short, with 7 bases between. The germline gives CDR1 SGHNT, CDR2 YYREEE (reference sequence). This CDR3 spans 13 amino acids. The chain's CDR3 is CASSLKGEETQYF. CDR3 nucleotides: TGTGCCAGCAGCTTGAAGGGGGAAGAGACCCAGTACTTC.

This sequence joins TRBV5-5 and TRBJ2-1; tentative D call: TRBD2 (6 bases). The V end lost 4 bases, the J end lost 10 bases, and 9 bases lay between the germline ends. CDR1 and CDR2 from the germline V gene are SGHKS and YYEKEE (reference sequence). The CDR3 consists of 11 residues. DNA of the CDR3: TGTGCCAGCAGCCGGGGGTGGGAGCAGTTCTTC. This gives the protein CASSRGWEQFF.

The table lists this clonotype with a few counts. The chain couples TRBV6-6 to TRBJ1-2, with 7 bases that match TRBD1. The CDR3 is 16 residues long. Looked up from germline, CDR1 is MNHNY and CDR2 is SVGAGI (reference sequence). Trimming cost V 2 bases and J 4 bases; bases outside gene matches: 10. The CDR3 nucleotides are TGTGCCAGCAGTTACCTACCGGACAGGAAAGGCTATGGCTACACCTTC. Translation: CASSYLPDRKGYGYTF.

This clonotype was observed at least ten times. The CDR3 DNA reads TGTGCCAGCAGTCAAGGAGGGGACTCTGGAAACACCATATATTTT. This gives the protein CASSQGGDSGNTIYF. The genes are TRBV28 and TRBJ1-3; tentatively, D is TRBD1 (5 bases). The germline gives CDR1 MDHEN, CDR2 SYDVKM. CDR3 length equals 15 residues. The germline V and J ends were trimmed by 5 bases and 0 bases, with 11 bases remaining between them.

This clonotype has just a few counts. The rearrangement uses TRBV3-1 and TRBJ2-3; tentatively, D is TRBD2 (7 bases). The V gene lost 4 bases and the J gene lost 0 bases, with 14 bases spanning the gap. Germline V gives CDR1 LGHDT, CDR2 YNNKEL (reference sequence). This CDR3 spans 16 amino acids. This CDR3 reads CASSPVGGASTDTQYF. CDR3 sequence (DNA): TGTGCCAGCAGCCCCGTGGGGGGGGCAAGCACAGATACGCAGTATTTT.

This clonotype was observed many times. The genes are TRBV2 and TRBJ2-2, with 12 bases lining up with TRBD2. This CDR3 contains 17 residues. With 7 bases clipped from V and 1 base from J, the junction kept 7 bases outside the gene matches. Per the germline V gene, CDR1 is SNHLY and CDR2 is FYNNEI. For the CDR3, the DNA is TGTGCCAGCAACCCGGGACTAGCGGGCGAGAACACCGGGGAGCTGTTTTTT. As protein: CASNPGLAGENTGELFF.

This clonotype was counted a few times. The CDR3 DNA is TGTGCCAGCAGCTTAGATAGCTACTTAGATACGCAGTATTTT. Residues: CASSLDSYLDTQYF. The gene calls are TRBV7-9 and TRBJ2-3, with D unclear. Germline V lookup: CDR1 SEHNR, CDR2 FQNEAQ (reference sequence). The V gene lost 1 base and the J gene lost 5 bases, with 10 bases spanning the gap. The CDR3 runs to 14 residues.

This clonotype was counted a few times. The CDR3 protein is CSVRGGEDKNIQYF. CDR3 nucleotide sequence: TGCAGCGTTCGGGGAGGGGAAGACAAAAACATTCAGTACTTC. V is TRBV29-1 and J is TRBJ2-4, with 7 bases lining up with TRBD2. The length of the CDR3 is 14 residues. Trimming took 5 bases from V and 3 from J; bases not matched to a gene: 7. CDR1 is SQVTM, CDR2 ANQGSEA, per germline.

This clonotype occurred many times. The rearrangement joins TRBV7-6 to TRBJ2-3; the match to TRBD2 covers 11 bases. V lost 5 bases to trimming and J lost 0 bases; unmatched junction nucleotides: 4. Per germline, CDR1 SGHVS and CDR2 FNYEAQ. The CDR3 contains 16 residues. The CDR3 loop reads CASSVLAGGSTDTQYF. The CDR3 coding sequence is TGTGCCAGCAGCGTCCTAGCGGGGGGAAGCACAGATACGCAGTATTTT.

Ten or more counts support this clonotype. V usage is TRBV6-5 and J usage is TRBJ1-4; D perhaps matches TRBD1 (6 bases). Trimming left V 0 bases short and J 3 bases short, with 14 bases between. Per the germline V gene, CDR1 is MNHEY and CDR2 is SVGAGI. The length of the CDR3 is 17 residues. The CDR3 is CASSYSKWDTSNEKLFF. Written as DNA, the CDR3 is TGTGCCAGCAGTTACTCGAAGTGGGACACCTCTAATGAAAAACTGTTTTTT.

This clonotype occurred many times. The chain links TRBV7-8 to TRBJ1-6; possibly TRBD1 for D (5 bases). There are 15 residues in the CDR3. Looked up from germline, CDR1 is SGHVS and CDR2 is FQNEAQ. Trimming left V 4 bases short and J 2 bases short, with 9 bases between. The CDR3 loop is CASSSDIAYNSPLHF. The CDR3, as DNA: TGTGCCAGCAGCTCGGACATAGCCTATAATTCACCCCTCCACTTT.